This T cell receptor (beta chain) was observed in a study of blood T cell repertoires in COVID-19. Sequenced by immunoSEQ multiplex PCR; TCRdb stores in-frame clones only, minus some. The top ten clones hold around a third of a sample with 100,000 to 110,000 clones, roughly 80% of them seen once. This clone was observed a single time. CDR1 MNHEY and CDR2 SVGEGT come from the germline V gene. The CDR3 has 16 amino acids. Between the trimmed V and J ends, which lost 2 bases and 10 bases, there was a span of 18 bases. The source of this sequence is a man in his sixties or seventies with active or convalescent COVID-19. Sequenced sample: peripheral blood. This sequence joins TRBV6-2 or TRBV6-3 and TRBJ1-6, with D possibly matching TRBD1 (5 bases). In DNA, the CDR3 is TGTGCCAGCAGTTACCCAACGTTTCAGGGAACATCACCCCTCCACTTT. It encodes CASSYPTFQGTSPLHF.